Listed below are T cell receptor beta chains from one sample, sequenced in a study of OX40 agonist ivuxolimab in advanced cancers. TCRdb's copy holds only in-frame clones and misses some; the assay was immunoSEQ multiplex PCR. The data show 70,000 to 95,000 clones, 94% seen once. The specimen was CD4+ or CD8+ T cells sorted from blood, collected in a trial of the OX40 agonist ivuxolimab. All receptors come from an adult with an advanced solid tumor such as melanoma, head and neck, liver or kidney cancer. CDR3s leave out the opening cysteine and the closing phenylalanine or tryptophan. Fields, in order: D gene, J gene, CDR3 length, V gene, CDR3 protein. The D gene is left open where the match is weak.

TRBD1	TRBJ2-3	13	TRBV4-1	ASSLRDSNTDTQY
TRBD2	TRBJ2-1	20	TRBV7-3	ASSLYSPALAGGGGSYNEQF
TRBD1	TRBJ2-7	12	TRBV7-6	ASSPGTGNYEQY
TRBD2	TRBJ2-1	15	TRBV5-6	ASSLVIGLAGNNEQF
TRBD1	TRBJ2-5	12	TRBV6-1	ASSEDRDQETQY
TRBD2	TRBJ2-1	15	TRBV15	ATSRAGSASGSDEQF
NA	TRBJ2-1	9	TRBV19	ASSGGNEQF
NA	TRBJ2-7	13	TRBV15	ATSSGQGKSYEQY
NA	TRBJ2-1	10	TRBV10-3	AIREGYNEQF
TRBD1	TRBJ1-2	13	TRBV9	ASSSSGTGVYGYT
NA	TRBJ1-1	14	TRBV9	ASSTRIQGVNTEAF
NA	TRBJ2-7	11	TRBV5-4	ASSFKESYEQY
NA	TRBJ1-2	10	TRBV9	ASSVGGNGYT
NA	TRBJ1-1	13	TRBV27	ASSRNRDADTEAF
NA	TRBJ2-7	10	TRBV4-3	ASSQGDGEQY
TRBD1	TRBJ1-1	14	TRBV13	ASSLAPGQGGTEAF
TRBD2	TRBJ2-7	13	TRBV13	ASSFTLAGGYEQY
NA	TRBJ2-2	16	TRBV7-9	ASSYPDRANANTGELF
TRBD1	TRBJ2-7	13	TRBV5-4	ASSLTGVGSYEQY
NA	TRBJ1-1	14	TRBV9	ASSATRGGGNTEAF
TRBD1	TRBJ2-7	11	TRBV27	ASSSVDRGEQY
NA	TRBJ2-7	13	TRBV6-5	ASSYSKGSFYEQY
TRBD2	TRBJ2-5	16	TRBV4-3	ASSQDVSPAGFQETQY
NA	TRBJ2-1	15	TRBV7-2	ASTQSPFSRPGDEQF
NA	TRBJ2-7	12	TRBV28	ASSPVKGHYEQY
NA	TRBJ2-3	13	TRBV7-3	ASSFSGAQGDTQY
TRBD1	TRBJ1-1	13	TRBV27	ASSPRSTGSTEAF
TRBD1	TRBJ2-7	14	TRBV7-6	ASSWGGQGSFHEQY
TRBD1	TRBJ2-2	13	TRBV9	ASSPGTGGTGELF
TRBD1	TRBJ1-1	11	TRBV6-1	ASRGQGWTEAF
TRBD1	TRBJ1-5	15	TRBV19	ASSERDRGGGNQPQH
TRBD1	TRBJ1-6	13	TRBV5-6	ASSFWDRVNSPLH
TRBD1	TRBJ1-2	16	TRBV27	ASSLSGTGGLANYGYT
NA	TRBJ2-2	13	TRBV28	ASSLWRENTGELF
NA	TRBJ2-2	14	TRBV4-1	ASSQAAGAFTGELF
TRBD1	TRBJ2-3	16	TRBV4-3	ASSQVLSTGQGGDTQY
TRBD1	TRBJ1-5	11	TRBV27	ATGQDGNQPQH
NA	TRBJ2-3	14	TRBV7-7	ASSPGSGQNTDTQY
TRBD2	TRBJ2-1	13	TRBV11-2	ASSFYTSENNEQF
NA	TRBJ1-1	14	TRBV5-6	ASSLGRGGRNTEAF
NA	TRBJ1-1	12	TRBV27	ASSFLWGNTEAF
NA	TRBJ1-1	9	TRBV29-1	SARGSTEAF
NA	TRBJ2-7	12	TRBV4-3	ASSHALGNYEQY
TRBD2	TRBJ2-1	12	TRBV27	ASLGLAGGYEQF
NA	TRBJ2-3	14	TRBV11-2	ASSPGGTQRTDTQY